Listed below are T cell receptor beta chains from one sample, sequenced in a study of blood T cell repertoires in COVID-19. This table comes from immunoSEQ multiplex PCR, and its TCRdb copy is limited to in-frame clones, with some not included. In the table there are 95,000 to 110,000 clones, over 65% of which are singletons. Sequencing input: peripheral blood. These TCRs come from a human donor in a cohort sampled during active COVID-19. Both conserved end residues are part of each CDR3. A D gene is named only where the DNA matches it firmly. Some rows mark clone size as missing; the rest say once, few, many or name a class of expanded clone.

TRBV29-1	NA	TRBJ1-4	NA	CSVRGGATNEKLFF	TGCAGCGTGCGGGGGGGAGCGACTAATGAAAAACTGTTTTTT
TRBV5-4	NA	TRBJ2-7	NA	CASSVDPGLSYEQYF	TGTGCCAGCAGCGTAGATCCAGGTCTCTCCTACGAGCAGTACTTC
TRBV27	TRBD1	TRBJ1-6	NA	CASSLYDGTGTVWNSPLHF	TGTGCCAGCAGTTTATACGACGGGACAGGGACGGTATGGAATTCACCCCTCCACTTT
TRBV4-3	TRBD1	TRBJ1-3	NA	CASSPDRVPGNTIYF	TGCGCCAGCAGCCCCGACAGGGTCCCTGGAAACACCATATATTTT
TRBV2	NA	TRBJ2-7	NA	CASSESGPSPYEQYF	TGTGCCAGCAGTGAGTCAGGGCCGAGTCCCTACGAGCAGTACTTC
TRBV18	TRBD1	TRBJ2-5	many	CASSRGQPQETQYF	TGTGCCAGCTCACGGGGACAGCCGCAAGAGACCCAGTACTTC
TRBV30	NA	TRBJ1-1	NA	CAWSVRGGRGLNTEAFF	TGTGCCTGGAGTGTACGCGGAGGGAGGGGCCTGAACACTGAAGCTTTCTTT
TRBV7-6	NA	TRBJ1-3	NA	CASSPGLASGNTIYF	TGTGCCAGCAGCCCAGGGTTGGCGTCTGGAAACACCATATATTTT
TRBV9	NA	TRBJ2-1	NA	CASSAGLEMGEQFF	TGTGCCAGCAGCGCCGGACTGGAAATGGGGGAGCAGTTCTTC
TRBV18	NA	TRBJ1-1	few	CASSPYRDKVEAFF	TGTGCCAGCTCACCTTACCGGGACAAGGTTGAAGCTTTCTTT
TRBV11-3	NA	TRBJ2-2	NA	CASSLVGRNTGELFF	TGTGCCAGCAGCTTGGTCGGTAGGAACACCGGGGAGCTGTTTTTT
TRBV10-3	NA	TRBJ1-5	NA	CAISVLKGSNQPQHF	TGTGCCATCAGTGTTTTAAAGGGGAGCAATCAGCCCCAGCATTTT
TRBV2	NA	TRBJ1-4	once	CASSEQRNEKLFF	TGTGCCAGCAGTGAACAGAGGAATGAAAAACTGTTTTTT
TRBV5-1	NA	TRBJ1-1	NA	CASSLEDPGTEAFF	TGCGCCAGCAGCTTGGAAGATCCGGGGACTGAAGCTTTCTTT
TRBV11-2	TRBD1	TRBJ1-2	NA	CASSLSQGVEGYTF	TGTGCCAGCAGCTTATCACAGGGGGTAGAAGGCTACACCTTC
TRBV6-5	TRBD2	TRBJ2-1	few	CASSYSAGRRNEQFF	TGTGCCAGCAGTTACTCGGCCGGGAGGCGGAATGAGCAGTTCTTC
TRBV19	NA	TRBJ1-2	NA	CASSFGGGYTF	TGTGCCAGTAGCTTTGGAGGAGGCTACACCTTC
TRBV7-9	NA	TRBJ2-7	NA	CASSITSAGLAGVQYF	TGTGCCAGCAGCATCACTAGTGCAGGCCTCGCTGGGGTGCAGTACTTC
TRBV5-1	TRBD1	TRBJ2-7	NA	CASSLGTGGTHEQYF	TGCGCCAGCAGCTTGGGTACAGGGGGTACCCACGAGCAGTACTTC
TRBV18	TRBD1	TRBJ1-5	NA	CASSPQDRASNQPQHF	TGTGCCAGCTCACCACAGGACAGGGCAAGCAATCAGCCCCAGCATTTT
TRBV7-9	NA	TRBJ1-2	NA	CASSPGREANYGYTF	TGTGCCAGCAGCCCTGGACGGGAAGCTAACTATGGCTACACCTTC
TRBV24-1	TRBD1	TRBJ2-1	NA	CATADRGRGPDNEQFF	TGTGCCACCGCAGATCGGGGCAGGGGGCCCGACAATGAGCAGTTCTTC
TRBV3-1/TRBV3-2	NA	TRBJ2-5	NA	CASSRGGGRETQYF	TGTGCCAGCAGCCGAGGAGGAGGCAGAGAGACCCAGTACTTC
TRBV6-1	TRBD2	TRBJ2-1	NA	CASSGQREGPGNEQFF	TGTGCCAGCAGTGGACAACGGGAGGGGCCGGGCAATGAGCAGTTCTTC
TRBV6-5	TRBD1	TRBJ2-7	NA	CASSSGTGNSYEQYF	TGTGCCAGCAGCTCCGGGACAGGGAACTCCTACGAGCAGTACTTC
TRBV6-4	TRBD2	TRBJ2-3	few	CASSESGGRDTQYF	TGTGCCAGCAGTGAAAGCGGGGGCCGAGATACGCAGTATTTT
TRBV6-5	NA	TRBJ1-2	few	CASSYPHPLSYTF	TGTGCCAGCAGTTACCCCCATCCCCTAAGCTACACCTTC
TRBV7-2	NA	TRBJ2-3	NA	CASSLGPWTVTDTQYF	TGTGCCAGCAGCTTAGGTCCTTGGACTGTCACAGATACGCAGTATTTT
TRBV15	NA	TRBJ2-1	NA	CATSREAGAYNEQFF	TGTGCCACCAGCAGAGAAGCCGGGGCCTACAATGAGCAGTTCTTC
TRBV27	TRBD2	TRBJ2-3	NA	CASSLAKSGGPISTQYF	TGTGCCAGCAGTTTAGCTAAAAGCGGGGGCCCCATATCTACGCAGTATTTT
TRBV10-2	TRBD2	TRBJ2-3	NA	CASSDRSSGVLSDTQYF	TGCGCCAGCAGTGACCGTTCAAGCGGGGTATTATCAGATACGCAGTATTTT
TRBV10-3	NA	TRBJ2-5	NA	CAISDRGSAETQYF	TGTGCCATCAGTGACAGGGGAAGCGCAGAGACCCAGTACTTC
TRBV7-6	NA	TRBJ1-2	NA	CASSSRLTNYGYTF	TGTGCCAGCAGCTCAAGACTGACCAACTATGGCTACACCTTC